These T cell receptor beta chains were read from a single sample in a study of blood T cell repertoires in COVID-19. Assay: immunoSEQ multiplex PCR; the TCRdb copy retains only in-frame clones and omits some. This sample has about 170,000 clones; around 80% occur once, and the top ten carry roughly 19%. Sequences were obtained from peripheral blood. Receptors originate from a woman in her 70s who had recovered from COVID-19. Each CDR3 is given with its conserved first and last residue. Fields, in order: D gene, V gene, CDR3 length, J gene, clone size, CDR3 protein, CDR3 DNA. The D gene is left open where the match is weak. The listing skips clone size in some rows; elsewhere it reads once, few, many or a size class.

TRBD1	TRBV5-8	15	TRBJ1-2	few	CASRARDREGYGYTF	TGTGCCAGCAGGGCGAGGGACAGGGAGGGCTATGGCTACACCTTC
TRBD1	TRBV6-5	15	TRBJ2-3	once	CASSYGDRSTDTQYF	TGTGCCAGCAGTTACGGGGACAGGAGCACAGATACGCAGTATTTT
TRBD2	TRBV3-1/TRBV3-2	14	TRBJ2-5	-	CASTQTGGEETQYF	TGTGCCAGCACCCAAACGGGGGGGGAAGAGACCCAGTACTTC
-	TRBV10-3	13	TRBJ1-1	few	CAITGQRNTEAFF	TGTGCCATCACCGGACAGAGGAACACTGAAGCTTTCTTT
-	TRBV7-3	13	TRBJ1-2	-	CASSPQEGYGYTF	TGTGCCAGCAGCCCCCAAGAGGGCTATGGCTACACCTTC
-	TRBV9	13	TRBJ1-6	-	CASSVGPDSPLHF	TGTGCCAGCAGCGTAGGGCCAGATTCACCCCTCCACTTT
TRBD1	TRBV9	14	TRBJ1-1	-	CASSVTGSVTEAFF	TGTGCCAGCAGCGTGACAGGGTCGGTCACTGAAGCTTTCTTT
-	TRBV19	14	TRBJ2-7	-	CASSIGGGPYEQYF	TGTGCCAGTAGTATAGGGGGGGGCCCCTACGAGCAGTACTTC
-	TRBV21-1	17	TRBJ2-3	-	CASRGGLAGAPADTQYF	TGTGCCAGCAGGGGGGGACTAGCGGGGGCCCCAGCGGATACGCAGTATTTT
-	TRBV6-5	13	TRBJ2-1	-	CATARWPGNEQFF	TGTGCCACCGCAAGGTGGCCGGGCAATGAGCAGTTCTTC
TRBD1	TRBV7-3	15	TRBJ2-2	-	CASSRGQGGTGELFF	TGTGCCAGCAGCCGCGGACAGGGTGGCACCGGGGAGCTGTTTTTT
TRBD1	TRBV19	14	TRBJ2-2	few	CATRGRQGTGELFF	TGTGCCACCAGGGGGCGCCAGGGCACCGGGGAGCTGTTTTTT
TRBD2	TRBV28	15	TRBJ2-5	once	CASSLGGRAQETQYF	TGTGCCAGCAGTTTGGGCGGGAGGGCCCAAGAGACCCAGTACTTC
TRBD1	TRBV19	15	TRBJ1-2	-	CASSTQGTGAYGYTF	TGTGCCAGTAGTACTCAGGGGACAGGGGCCTATGGCTACACCTTC
-	TRBV18	15	TRBJ1-5	-	CASSPPTANNQPQHF	TGTGCCAGCTCACCACCCACAGCCAACAATCAGCCCCAGCATTTT
TRBD1	TRBV5-1	17	TRBJ2-6	-	CASSLARDSSGANVLTF	TGCGCCAGCAGCTTGGCCCGGGACAGCTCTGGGGCCAACGTCCTGACTTTC